Listed below are T cell receptor beta chains from one sample, sequenced in a study of pediatric ulcerative colitis. Using immunoSEQ multiplex PCR, the repertoire was profiled, and TCRdb retains in-frame clones only, with some absent. Here the sample spans 20,000 to 25,000 clones, about two thirds being singletons. Sequencing was done on a sample of gut tissue. Every receptor here comes from a boy younger than 18 with severe ulcerative colitis. Both conserved end residues are part of each CDR3. A D gene is named only where the DNA matches it firmly. Some rows have no size entry. The others give once, few or many, or a class for an expanded clone.

CASSVGQTVTF | TGTGCCAGCAGTGTCGGCCAGACGGTGACTTTC | NA | TRBJ2-6 | TRBV2 | NA
CASSQEGSGGQLFF | TGCGCCAGCAGCCAAGAGGGTTCTGGAGGGCAACTGTTTTTT | NA | TRBJ1-4 | TRBV4-3 | once
CASSFRSGTGENIQYF | TGTGCCAGCAGCTTTCGATCAGGGACAGGGGAAAACATTCAGTACTTC | TRBD1 | TRBJ2-4 | TRBV5-6 | NA
CASSTDGTGLLGELFF | TGTGCCAGCTCTACCGACGGGACAGGGCTTCTCGGGGAGCTGTTTTTT | TRBD1 | TRBJ2-2 | TRBV7-2 | NA
CASSYSNLKMNTEAFF | TGTGCCAGCAGTTACTCGAATTTGAAAATGAACACTGAAGCTTTCTTT | NA | TRBJ1-1 | TRBV6-5 | NA
CASARTADTNQPQHF | TGTGCCAGCGCCCGGACAGCCGATACCAATCAGCCCCAGCATTTT | NA | TRBJ1-5 | TRBV6-5 | NA
CASSEFGGGSPLHF | TGTGCCAGCAGTGAATTCGGGGGAGGATCACCCCTCCACTTT | NA | TRBJ1-6 | TRBV6-1 | few
CASSPQQGSFYEQYF | TGTGCCAGCTCACCCCAACAGGGGAGCTTCTACGAGCAGTACTTC | TRBD1 | TRBJ2-7 | TRBV18 | NA
CASSLYGKNTEAFF | TGTGCCAGCAGTCTGTACGGAAAGAACACTGAAGCTTTCTTT | NA | TRBJ1-1 | TRBV6-1 | NA
CASSFSEAREQYF | TGTGCCAGCAGCTTTTCGGAGGCGCGCGAGCAGTACTTC | NA | TRBJ2-7 | TRBV11-1 | NA
CASSPLWGEGGRGYTF | TGTGCCAGCAGCCCACTATGGGGAGAAGGGGGGAGAGGCTACACCTTC | NA | TRBJ1-2 | TRBV7-2 | NA
CSVQPGMETQYF | TGCAGCGTTCAACCAGGAATGGAGACCCAGTACTTC | NA | TRBJ2-5 | TRBV29-1 | medium-sized
CSAKGRTLMNTEAFF | TGCAGCGCAAAGGGACGGACTCTTATGAACACTGAAGCTTTCTTT | NA | TRBJ1-1 | TRBV29-1 | once
CATSRVRGLSYNSPLHF | TGTGCCACCAGCAGAGTGAGGGGGCTCTCCTATAATTCACCCCTCCACTTT | TRBD1 | TRBJ1-6 | TRBV15 | NA
CSVDGIPFDTQYF | TGCAGCGTTGATGGCATTCCCTTCGATACGCAGTATTTT | NA | TRBJ2-3 | TRBV29-1 | NA
CASSSTGGKAFF | TGTGCCAGCAGTAGTACAGGGGGCAAAGCTTTCTTT | TRBD1 | TRBJ1-1 | TRBV6-5 | NA
CASSYWPGQGNTGELFF | TGCGCCAGCAGCTACTGGCCGGGACAGGGGAACACCGGGGAGCTGTTTTTT | TRBD1 | TRBJ2-2 | TRBV5-1 | NA
CASSRAGVGYTF | TGTGCCAGCAGCCGGGCGGGGGTCGGCTACACCTTC | NA | TRBJ1-2 | TRBV16 | NA
CASSYSTEQVTEQYF | TGTGCCAGCAGTTACTCGACAGAACAAGTCACCGAGCAGTACTTC | NA | TRBJ2-7 | TRBV6-5 | NA
CASSEGRGGNQPQHF | TGTGCCAGCAGTGAAGGCAGGGGTGGCAATCAGCCCCAGCATTTT | NA | TRBJ1-5 | TRBV2 | NA
CATSRDRKEKLFF | TGTGCCACCAGCAGAGACCGCAAAGAAAAACTGTTTTTT | NA | TRBJ1-4 | TRBV15 | NA
CASSVQGYGYTF | TGTGCCAGCAGTGTACAGGGGTATGGCTACACCTTC | TRBD1 | TRBJ1-2 | TRBV6-1 | NA
CASSFGQLMNEQFF | TGCGCCAGCAGCTTCGGACAGCTTATGAATGAGCAGTTCTTC | NA | TRBJ2-1 | TRBV5-1 | NA
CASSLSDSRDGYF | TGTGCCAGCTCTCTCTCGGACTCCCGGGACGGGTACTTC | NA | TRBJ2-5 | TRBV18 | once